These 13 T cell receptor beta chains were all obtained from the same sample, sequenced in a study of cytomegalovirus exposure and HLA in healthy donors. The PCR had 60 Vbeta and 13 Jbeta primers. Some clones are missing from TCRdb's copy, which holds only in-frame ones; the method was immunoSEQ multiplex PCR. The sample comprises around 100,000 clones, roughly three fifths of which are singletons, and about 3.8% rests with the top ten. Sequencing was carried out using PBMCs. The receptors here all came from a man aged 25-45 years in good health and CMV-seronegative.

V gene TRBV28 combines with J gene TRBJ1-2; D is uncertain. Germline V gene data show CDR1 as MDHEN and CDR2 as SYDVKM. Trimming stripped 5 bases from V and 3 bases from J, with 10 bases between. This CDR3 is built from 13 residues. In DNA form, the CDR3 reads TGTGCCAGCAGTCCTACGGTGGACTATGGCTACACCTTC. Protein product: CASSPTVDYGYTF.

The CDR3 DNA reads TGCGCCAGCTCACTAGCGGGAGAGATCTACGAGCAGTACTTC. Amino acids: CASSLAGEIYEQYF. This sequence joins TRBV10-1 and TRBJ2-7; 11 bases fit TRBD2. Germline V lookup: CDR1 WNHNN, CDR2 SYGVQD (reference sequence). The CDR3 spans 14 residues. Trimming removed 8 bases from V and 3 bases from J; junction bases left unmatched: 6.

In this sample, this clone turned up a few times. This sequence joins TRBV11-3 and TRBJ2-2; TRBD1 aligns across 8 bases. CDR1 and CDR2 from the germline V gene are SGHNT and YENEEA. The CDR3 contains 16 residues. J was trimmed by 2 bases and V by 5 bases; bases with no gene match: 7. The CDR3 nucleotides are TGTGCCAGCAGCCCCCGACAGGGGCCTAACACCGGGGAGCTGTTTTTT. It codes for CASSPRQGPNTGELFF. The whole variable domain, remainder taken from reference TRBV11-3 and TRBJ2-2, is EAGVVQSPRYKIIEKKQPVAFWCNPISGHNTLYWYLQNLGQGPELLIRYENEEAVDDSQLPKDRFSAERLKGVDSTLKIQPAELGDSAVYLCASSPRQGPNTGELFFGEGSRLTVL.

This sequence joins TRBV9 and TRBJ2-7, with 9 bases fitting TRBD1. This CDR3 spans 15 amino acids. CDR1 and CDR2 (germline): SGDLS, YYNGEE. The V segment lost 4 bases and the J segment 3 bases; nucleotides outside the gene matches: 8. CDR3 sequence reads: CASSPIGTGLYEQYF. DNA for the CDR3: TGTGCCAGCAGCCCGATCGGGACAGGGCTCTACGAGCAGTACTTC. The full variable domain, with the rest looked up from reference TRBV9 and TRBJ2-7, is DSGVTQTPKHLITATGQRVTLRCSPRSGDLSVYWYQQSLDQGLQFLIQYYNGEERAKGNILERFSAQQFPDLHSELNLSSLELGDSALYFCASSPIGTGLYEQYFGPGTRLTVT.

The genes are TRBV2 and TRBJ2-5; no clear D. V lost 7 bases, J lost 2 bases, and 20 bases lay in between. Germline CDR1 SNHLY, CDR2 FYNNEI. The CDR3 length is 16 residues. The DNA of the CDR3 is TGTGCCAGCACTCCCAACGGCCAGGCCAGTCAAGAGACCCAGTACTTC. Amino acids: CASTPNGQASQETQYF.

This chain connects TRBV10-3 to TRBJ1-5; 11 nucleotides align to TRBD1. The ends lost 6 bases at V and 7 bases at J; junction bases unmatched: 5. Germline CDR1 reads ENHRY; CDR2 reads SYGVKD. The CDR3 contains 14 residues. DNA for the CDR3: TGTGCCATCAGGGGACAGGGGGAGGGACAGCCCCAGCATTTT. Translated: CAIRGQGEGQPQHF.

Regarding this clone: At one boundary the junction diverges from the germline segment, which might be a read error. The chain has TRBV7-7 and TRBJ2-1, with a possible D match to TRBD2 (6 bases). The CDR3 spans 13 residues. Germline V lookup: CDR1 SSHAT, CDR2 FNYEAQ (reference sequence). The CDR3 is CASSLVGGNEQFF. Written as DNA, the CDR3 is TGTGCTAGCAGCTTAGTCGGGGGCAATGAGCAGTTCTTC.

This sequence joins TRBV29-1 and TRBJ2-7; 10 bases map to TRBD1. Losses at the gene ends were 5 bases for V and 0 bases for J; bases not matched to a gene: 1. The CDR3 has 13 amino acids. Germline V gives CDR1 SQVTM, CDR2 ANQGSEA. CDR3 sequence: CSVRTGGSYEQYF. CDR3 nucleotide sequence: TGCAGCGTTCGGACAGGGGGCTCCTACGAGCAGTACTTC.

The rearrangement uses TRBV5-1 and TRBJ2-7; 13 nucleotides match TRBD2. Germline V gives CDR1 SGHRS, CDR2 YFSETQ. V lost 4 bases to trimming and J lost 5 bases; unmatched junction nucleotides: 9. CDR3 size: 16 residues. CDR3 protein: CASSPFPGTSGNEQYF. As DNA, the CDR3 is TGCGCCAGCAGCCCATTCCCGGGGACTAGCGGGAACGAGCAGTACTTC.

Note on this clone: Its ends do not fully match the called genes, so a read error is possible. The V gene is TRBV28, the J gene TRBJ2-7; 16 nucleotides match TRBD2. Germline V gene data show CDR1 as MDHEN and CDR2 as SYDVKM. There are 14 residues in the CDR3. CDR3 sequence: CASIPGLAGGSVKF. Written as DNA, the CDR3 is TGTGCCAGCATCCCGGGACTAGCGGGAGGGTCGGTCAAATTC.

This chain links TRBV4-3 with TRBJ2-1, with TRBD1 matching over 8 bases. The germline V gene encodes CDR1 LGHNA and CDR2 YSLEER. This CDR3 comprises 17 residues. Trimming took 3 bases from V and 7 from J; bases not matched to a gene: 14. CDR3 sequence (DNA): TGCGCCAGCAGCCACATCCTACAGGGGGTTACTGGTAATGAGCAGTTCTTC. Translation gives CASSHILQGVTGNEQFF.

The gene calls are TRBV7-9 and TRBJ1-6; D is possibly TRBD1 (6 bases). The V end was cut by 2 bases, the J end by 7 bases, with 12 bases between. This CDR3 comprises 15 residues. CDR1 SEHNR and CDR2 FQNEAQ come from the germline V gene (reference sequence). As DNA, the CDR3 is TGTGCCAGCAGCTTATCGCCAGGGGCAAATTCACCCCTCCACTTT. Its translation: CASSLSPGANSPLHF.

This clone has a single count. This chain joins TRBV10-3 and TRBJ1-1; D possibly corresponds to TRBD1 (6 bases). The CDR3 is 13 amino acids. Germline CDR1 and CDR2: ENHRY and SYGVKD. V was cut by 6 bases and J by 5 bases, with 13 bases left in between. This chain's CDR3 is CAISGPGETEAFF. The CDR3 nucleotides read TGTGCCATCAGCGGGCCAGGGGAGACTGAAGCTTTCTTT.